This TCR beta chain came from a study of CD8 T cells in Susac syndrome. Findings and limits, study-wide: Individuals included in the TCR sequencing and HLA analysis were acknowledged by the study to be relatively few in number.

The germline gives CDR1 SGHNT, CDR2 YYREEE (reference sequence). CDR3 length: 13 amino acids. The V end lost 3 bases, the J end lost 6 bases, and 9 bases lay between the germline ends. Of note for this clonotype: Its antigen is unidentified.

The multiple sclerosis control cohort comprised treatment-naive individuals presenting with stable or active relapsing-remitting disease. Random hexamers primed reverse transcription of about 0.5 to 1 ug RNA. The amplification used immunoSEQ multiplex PCR on TCR beta CDR3; it spanned 54 Vbeta and 13 Jbeta. TCRdb processed the immunoSEQ multiplex PCR reads anew with MiXCR; each CDR3 protein has one entry. The sample contains approximately 300,000 distinct CDR3 sequences, 89% of which appear only once. The clonotype originates from a human donor with multiple sclerosis. Specimen: CD8+ T cells from PBMCs. The chain has TRBV5-4 and TRBJ2-2; D gene unclear. The CDR3 loop is CASSSPPAGELFF. The CDR3, as DNA: TGTGCCAGCAGCTCGCCGCCCGCCGGGGAGCTGTTTTTT.